The 27 T cell receptor beta chains below were found in one sample sequenced in a study of T cell responses to AZD1222 COVID-19 vaccine. Sequenced by immunoSEQ multiplex PCR; TCRdb stores in-frame clones only, minus some. This sample has about 180,000 clones, with just under 95% found just once. The input for sequencing was peripheral blood, taken 28 days after the second dose of the MenACWY control vaccine. The receptors shown here come from an adult who received the MenACWY meningococcal vaccine as a control.

This rearrangement joins TRBV5-4 to TRBJ1-4; D not resolved. With 3 bases removed from V and 4 bases from J, the gap between germline ends came to 16 bases. The CDR3 length is 16 residues. Germline V gene sequence: CDR1 SGHNT, CDR2 YYREEE (reference sequence). The CDR3 region is CASSSFSRGDNEKLFF. CDR3 in DNA: TGTGCCAGCAGCTCGTTTTCCAGAGGCGATAATGAAAAACTGTTTTTT. Drawing the rest from reference TRBV5-4 and TRBJ1-4, the complete variable domain is ETGVTQSPTHLIKTRGQQVTLRCSSQSGHNTVSWYQQALGQGPQFIFQYYREEENGRGNFPPRFSGLQFPNYSSELNVNALELDDSALYLCASSSFSRGDNEKLFFGSGTQLSVL.

The V call is TRBV5-4, the J call TRBJ1-1, with 9 bases fitting TRBD1. Germline CDR1 reads SGHNT; CDR2 reads YYREEE (reference sequence). V was pared by 4 bases and J by 3 bases, with 4 bases of the junction left unmatched. The CDR3 is 14 residues long. In DNA form, the CDR3 reads TGTGCCAGCAGCAACACAGGGGGCGACACTGAAGCTTTCTTT. Translating gives CASSNTGGDTEAFF.

The J gene is TRBJ1-2, the V gene TRBV3-1 (or the pseudogene TRBV3-2), with a possible D match to TRBD1 (6 bases). Trimming took off 4 bases at V and 3 bases at J, with 18 bases between the two ends. The germline gives CDR1 LGHDT, CDR2 YNNKEL (reference sequence). The CDR3 covers 16 residues. The DNA of the CDR3 is TGTGCCAGCAGCCCTTACTACCGGGACAACCACTATGGCTACACCTTC. Amino acid sequence: CASSPYYRDNHYGYTF.

This clone was recorded a few times. This rearrangement joins TRBV12-3 or TRBV12-4 to TRBJ1-2; D call uncertain. This CDR3 region has 12 residues. Deletions cut 4 bases from V and 8 bases from J, with 11 bases between. CDR3 bases: TGTGCCAGCAGTTCAGAGGGAGGCGGCTACACCTTC. Translated: CASSSEGGGYTF.

The V and J genes are TRBV28 and TRBJ1-2; the D gene is possibly TRBD1 (6 bases). The CDR3 runs 13 residues. Germline lookup yields CDR1 MDHEN and CDR2 SYDVKM. Trimming removed 7 bases from V and 0 bases from J, with 9 bases in between. This CDR3 is CASIDRTNYGYTF. CDR3 DNA: TGTGCCAGCATAGACAGGACTAACTATGGCTACACCTTC.

The chain combines TRBV10-1 with TRBJ2-1; 13 nucleotides agree with TRBD2. V shed 2 bases, J shed 5 bases, and the junction held 6 bases outside the gene matches. The germline CDR1 and CDR2 sequences are WNHNN and SYGVQD (reference sequence). The CDR3 runs 17 residues. The CDR3 sequence is CASSEPRLAGGNNEQFF. The DNA of the CDR3 is TGCGCCAGCAGTGAGCCGCGACTAGCGGGGGGCAACAATGAGCAGTTCTTC.

The chain couples TRBV2 to TRBJ2-2; D unclear. The CDR3 has 14 residues. Trimming left V 8 bases short and J 0 bases short, with 10 bases between. CDR1 is SNHLY and CDR2 is FYNNEI in the germline V gene. The DNA of the CDR3 is TGTGCCAGCGCCTGGACGGCGAACACCGGGGAGCTGTTTTTT. Translating it yields CASAWTANTGELFF.

The V gene is TRBV7-9, the J gene TRBJ1-2; 8 positions match TRBD1. Germline V CDR1 and CDR2: SEHNR, FQNEAQ (reference sequence). The V gene end was trimmed by 1 base and the J gene end by 8 bases; junction bases not matched to a gene: 9. The CDR3 is 15 amino acids. The CDR3 region has the DNA TGTGCCAGCAGCTTAGGAGAGACAGGGGTCGGCGGCTACACCTTC. Translating gives CASSLGETGVGGYTF.

The genes are TRBV5-5 and TRBJ1-6, with D maybe TRBD1 (6 bases). V shed 6 bases and J shed 6 bases, with 22 bases lying between them. The CDR3 is 17 residues long. CDR1 is SGHKS, CDR2 YYEKEE, per germline (reference sequence). The CDR3 is CASIDTGPTAGNSPLHF. The CDR3 DNA reads as TGTGCCAGCATCGACACAGGGCCCACGGCCGGTAATTCACCCCTCCACTTT.

This clone has more than one count but fewer than ten. V is TRBV2 and J is TRBJ1-6, with no clear D. CDR3 length: 16 residues. The germline gives CDR1 SNHLY, CDR2 FYNNEI. The V end was cut by 4 bases, the J end by 5 bases, with 15 bases between. The CDR3 DNA sequence: TGTGCCAGCAGTGGGTCTGGAGGAAGGAATAATTCACCCCTCCACTTT. Protein product: CASSGSGGRNNSPLHF.

V and J are TRBV27 and TRBJ2-7; the D gene could be TRBD1 or TRBD2 (5 bases each). Germline V CDR1 and CDR2: MNHEY, SMNVEV (reference sequence). Trimming left V 0 bases short and J 3 bases short, with 9 bases between. CDR3 length: 14 amino acids. DNA of the CDR3: TGTGCCAGCAGTTTATCTGGGGGTTACTACGAGCAGTACTTC. It specifies CASSLSGGYYEQYF.

This clone appeared a few times. This rearrangement joins TRBV7-8 to TRBJ2-7; 12 bases fit TRBD2. This CDR3 contains 16 residues. CDR1 and CDR2 (germline): SGHVS, FQNEAQ. V trimming: 1 base; J trimming: 2 bases; junction bases outside the gene matches: 3. The CDR3 spells CASSLGSSGGAYEQYF. DNA for the CDR3: TGTGCCAGCAGCTTAGGTTCTAGCGGGGGGGCCTACGAGCAGTACTTC.

This chain links TRBV23-1 with TRBJ2-3, with unresolved D. TRBV23-1 is filed as an ORF, its function uncertain. Trimming removed 3 bases at V and 6 bases at J, with 10 bases between. The CDR3 is made up of 13 amino acids. This chain's CDR3 is CASSHMVPDTQYF. The CDR3, as DNA: TGCGCCAGCAGTCATATGGTCCCGGATACGCAGTATTTT.

This clone was observed a few times. The V and J genes are TRBV7-2 and TRBJ2-2, with 13 bases lining up with TRBD2. This CDR3 is 15 amino acids long. Germline V gene lookup returns CDR1 SGHTA and CDR2 FQGNSA. Germline trimming cut 5 bases from V and 5 bases from J; bases unmatched to any gene: 2. CDR3 DNA sequence: TGTGCCAGCAGCCCGGGACTAGCGGGGACCGGGGAGCTGTTTTTT. The encoded protein is CASSPGLAGTGELFF. Supplemented by reference TRBV7-2 and TRBJ2-2, the full variable domain reads GAGVSQSPSNKVTEKGKDVELRCDPISGHTALYWYRQSLGQGLEFLIYFQGNSAPDKSGLPSDRFSAERTGGSVSTLTIQRTQQEDSAVYLCASSPGLAGTGELFFGEGSRLTVL.

The table lists this clone with a count of one. The chain employs TRBV12-5 and TRBJ1-1; TRBD1 agrees at 8 bases. J was trimmed by 0 bases and V by 1 base; bases with no gene match: 1. Germline assignment: CDR1 LGHNT and CDR2 FRNRAP. The CDR3 has 15 amino acids. Written as DNA, the CDR3 is TGTGCTAGTGGTTTGGGGGACAGGTTGAACACTGAAGCTTTCTTT. Amino acid sequence: CASGLGDRLNTEAFF.

The gene calls are TRBV4-1 and TRBJ1-2; the D gene is possibly TRBD1 (5 bases). Trimming took 4 bases from V and 4 from J, leaving 13 bases between them. The CDR3 length is 14 residues. Germline CDR1 is MGHRA and CDR2 is YSYEKL. This CDR3 is CASSRDRDPYGYTF. As DNA, the CDR3 is TGCGCCAGCAGCCGAGACCGGGACCCCTATGGCTACACCTTC.

This chain connects TRBV10-1 to TRBJ2-4, with a possible D match to TRBD1 (5 bases). The germline gives CDR1 WNHNN, CDR2 SYGVQD (reference sequence). Trimming took off 0 bases at V and 0 bases at J, with 9 bases between the two ends. The CDR3 is 16 amino acids. Here the CDR3 reads CASSESDTIAKNIQYF. In DNA form, the CDR3 reads TGCGCCAGCAGTGAGTCGGACACCATAGCCAAAAACATTCAGTACTTC.

This chain links TRBV19 with TRBJ1-2, with D uncertain. Per germline, CDR1 LNHDA and CDR2 SQIVND (reference sequence). The CDR3 loop spans 13 amino acids. Trimming took 2 bases from V and 3 from J, leaving 7 bases between them. The CDR3 is CASSISLHYGYTF. The CDR3 DNA reads TGTGCCAGTAGTATATCTCTCCACTATGGCTACACCTTC.

The rearrangement joins TRBV5-1 to TRBJ2-5, with D perhaps TRBD1 (6 bases). In germline, CDR1 is SGHRS, CDR2 YFSETQ. The CDR3 has 14 amino acids. V lost 1 base, J lost 2 bases, and 9 bases lay in between. The CDR3 sequence: CASSLRGQQETQYF. In DNA form, the CDR3 reads TGCGCCAGCAGCTTGCGGGGACAACAAGAGACCCAGTACTTC.

The V and J genes are TRBV11-1 and TRBJ2-1; a weak D match, TRBD2 (6 bases). CDR3 length: 15 amino acids. From germline, CDR1 is SGHAT and CDR2 FQDESV (reference sequence). The ends were cut back, 3 bases at V and 2 bases at J, with 11 bases in the middle. The CDR3 bases are TGTGCCAGCAGCTTCAGCGGGTTGACCTACAATGAGCAGTTCTTC. As protein: CASSFSGLTYNEQFF. The entire variable domain, with the rest obtained from reference TRBV11-1 and TRBJ2-1, is as follows: EAEVAQSPRYKITEKSQAVAFWCDPISGHATLYWYRQILGQGPELLVQFQDESVVDDSQLPKDRFSAERLKGVDSTLKIQPAELGDSAMYLCASSFSGLTYNEQFFGPGTRLTVL.

The gene calls are TRBV19 and TRBJ1-3; D remains unclear. Between the trimmed V and J ends, which lost 6 bases and 2 bases, there was a span of 14 bases. The CDR3 spans 15 residues. Per the germline V gene, CDR1 is LNHDA and CDR2 is SQIVND (reference sequence). The CDR3 sequence is CASSAGTRTGNTIYF. The CDR3 DNA sequence: TGTGCCAGTAGCGCCGGAACTAGAACTGGAAACACCATATATTTT.

The chain has TRBV6-4 and TRBJ1-2, with D possibly matching TRBD1 (5 bases). Germline loops: CDR1 MRHNA, CDR2 SNTAGT. Trimming pared 2 bases from V and 8 bases from J, leaving 9 bases between. The CDR3 has 12 residues. In nucleotides, the CDR3 is TGTGCCAGCAGTGACATAGGGGTGGGCTACACCTTC. Translation: CASSDIGVGYTF.

A remark on this clone: A read error may produce the germline difference seen at one junction end. The chain joins TRBV7-7 to TRBJ1-4; D is uncertain. Germline loops: CDR1 SSHAT, CDR2 FNYEAQ (reference sequence). The CDR3 has 15 amino acids. The CDR3 DNA follows: TGTGCTAGCAGCTTAACCGAGGCAACTAATGAAAAACTGTTTTTT. Translated, it gives CASSLTEATNEKLFF. Full variable domain (remainder filled in from reference TRBV7-7 and TRBJ1-4): GAGVSQSPRYKVTKRGQDVTLRCDPISSHATLYWYQQALGQGPEFLTYFNYEAQPDKSGLPSDRFSAERPEGSISTLTIQRTEQRDSAMYRCASSLTEATNEKLFFGSGTQLSVL.

This chain joins TRBV4-1 and TRBJ2-1; 8 nucleotides line up with TRBD2. The trim removed 4 bases at V and 9 bases at J, leaving 5 bases unmatched. CDR1 MGHRA and CDR2 YSYEKL come from the germline V gene. CDR3 size: 13 residues. CDR3 loop: CASSPGTRGEQFF. The DNA for the CDR3 is TGCGCCAGCAGCCCCGGGACTAGAGGTGAGCAGTTCTTC.

The V gene is TRBV4-1, the J gene TRBJ1-2; the D gene is possibly TRBD1 (5 bases). The CDR3 runs 13 residues. CDR1 is MGHRA and CDR2 is YSYEKL in the germline V gene. Trimming pared 2 bases from V and 6 bases from J, leaving 10 bases between. The CDR3 sequence is CASSQLGDHGYTF. In nucleotides, the CDR3 is TGCGCCAGCAGCCAACTAGGGGATCATGGCTACACCTTC.

V gene TRBV19 combines with J gene TRBJ1-5; D not resolved. With 7 bases removed from V and 5 bases from J, the gap between germline ends came to 12 bases. This CDR3 region has 13 residues. Germline CDR1 is LNHDA and CDR2 is SQIVND (reference sequence). CDR3 coding DNA: TGTGCCAGTACACCTCAGCTAGATCAGCCCCAGCATTTT. Encoded protein: CASTPQLDQPQHF.

This chain joins TRBV2 and TRBJ1-5; 10 nucleotides match TRBD1. The CDR3 loop spans 17 amino acids. Germline assignment: CDR1 SNHLY and CDR2 FYNNEI. V shed 5 bases, J shed 4 bases, and the junction held 11 bases outside the gene matches. CDR3 loop: CASSPSVDRGRNQPQHF. The CDR3 nucleotides read TGTGCCAGCAGTCCATCAGTTGACAGGGGGCGAAATCAGCCCCAGCATTTT. Variable domain in full (rest from reference TRBV2 and TRBJ1-5): EPEVTQTPSHQVTQMGQEVILRCVPISNHLYFYWYRQILGQKVEFLVSFYNNEISEKSEIFDDQFSVERPDGSNFTLKIRSTKLEDSAMYFCASSPSVDRGRNQPQHFGDGTRLSIL.